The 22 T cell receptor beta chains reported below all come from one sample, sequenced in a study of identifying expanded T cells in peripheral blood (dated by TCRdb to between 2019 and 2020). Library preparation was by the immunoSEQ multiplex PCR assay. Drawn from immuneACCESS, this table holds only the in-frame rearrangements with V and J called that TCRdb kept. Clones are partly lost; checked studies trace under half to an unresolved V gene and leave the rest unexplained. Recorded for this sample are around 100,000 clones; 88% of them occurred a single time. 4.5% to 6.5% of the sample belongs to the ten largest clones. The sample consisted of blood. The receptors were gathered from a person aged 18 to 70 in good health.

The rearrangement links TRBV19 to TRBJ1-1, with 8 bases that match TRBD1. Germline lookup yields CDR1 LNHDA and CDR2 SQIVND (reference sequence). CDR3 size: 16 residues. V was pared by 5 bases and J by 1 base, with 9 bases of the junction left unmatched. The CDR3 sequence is CASSLRTGFGNTEAFF. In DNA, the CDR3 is TGTGCCAGTAGTCTCAGGACAGGGTTCGGGAACACTGAAGCTTTCTTT. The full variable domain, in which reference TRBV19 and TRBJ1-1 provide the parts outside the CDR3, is DGGITQSPKYLFRKEGQNVTLSCEQNLNHDAMYWYRQDPGQGLRLIYYSQIVNDFQKGDIAEGYSVSREKKESFPLTVTSAQKNPTAFYLCASSLRTGFGNTEAFFGQGTRLTVV.

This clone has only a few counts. Written as DNA, the CDR3 is TGTGCCAGCAGCTCGGGGGGGCTCAACTATGGCTACACCTTC. As protein: CASSSGGLNYGYTF. The genes are TRBV6-5 and TRBJ1-2; a weak D match, TRBD1 (6 bases). Between the trimmed V and J ends, which lost 6 bases and 2 bases, there was a span of 13 bases. The CDR3 contains 14 residues. Germline loops: CDR1 MNHEY, CDR2 SVGAGI.

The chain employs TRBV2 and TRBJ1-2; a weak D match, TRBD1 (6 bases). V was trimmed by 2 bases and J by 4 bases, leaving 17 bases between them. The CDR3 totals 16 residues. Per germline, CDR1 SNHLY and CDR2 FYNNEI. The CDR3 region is CASSESGGGYFYGYTF. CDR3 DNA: TGTGCCAGCAGTGAATCGGGGGGCGGGTACTTCTATGGCTACACCTTC.

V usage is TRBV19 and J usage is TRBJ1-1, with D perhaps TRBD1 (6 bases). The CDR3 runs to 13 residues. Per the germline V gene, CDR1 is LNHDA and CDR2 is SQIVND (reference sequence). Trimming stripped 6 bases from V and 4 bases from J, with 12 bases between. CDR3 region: CASRRGSPTEAFF. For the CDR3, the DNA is TGTGCCAGTAGAAGGGGGTCCCCCACTGAAGCTTTCTTT.

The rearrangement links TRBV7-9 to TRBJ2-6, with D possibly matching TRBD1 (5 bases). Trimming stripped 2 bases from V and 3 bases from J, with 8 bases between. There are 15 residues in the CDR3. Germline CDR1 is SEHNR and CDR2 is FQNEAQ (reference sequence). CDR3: CASSLQGDGANVLTF. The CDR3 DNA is TGTGCCAGCAGCTTACAAGGGGATGGGGCCAACGTCCTGACTTTC.

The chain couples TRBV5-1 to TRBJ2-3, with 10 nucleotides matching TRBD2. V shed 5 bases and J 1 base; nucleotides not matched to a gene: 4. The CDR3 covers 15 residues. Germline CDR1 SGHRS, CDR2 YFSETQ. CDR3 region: CASRSGTSGTDTQYF. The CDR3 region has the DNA TGCGCCAGCAGGTCCGGGACTAGCGGCACAGATACGCAGTATTTT.

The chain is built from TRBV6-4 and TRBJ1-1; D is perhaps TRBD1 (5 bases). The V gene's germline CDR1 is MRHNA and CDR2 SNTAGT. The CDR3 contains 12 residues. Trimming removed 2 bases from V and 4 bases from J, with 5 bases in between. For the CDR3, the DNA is TGTGCCAGCAGTGACGGGGCCACTGAAGCTTTCTTT. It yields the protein CASSDGATEAFF.

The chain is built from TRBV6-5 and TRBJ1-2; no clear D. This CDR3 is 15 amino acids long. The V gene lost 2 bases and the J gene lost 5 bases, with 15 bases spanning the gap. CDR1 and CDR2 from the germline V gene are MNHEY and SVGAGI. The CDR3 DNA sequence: TGTGCCAGCAGTTACCGTATAGAGTCCCTATATGGCTACACCTTC. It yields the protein CASSYRIESLYGYTF.

CDR3 region: CASSLWPGNTEAFF. CDR3 nucleotides: TGTGCCAGCAGTTTATGGCCAGGGAACACTGAAGCTTTCTTT. The gene calls are TRBV27 and TRBJ1-1; D is undetermined. The length of the CDR3 is 14 residues. Trimming cost V 1 base and J 1 base, with 7 bases left between them. From germline, CDR1 is MNHEY and CDR2 SMNVEV (reference sequence).

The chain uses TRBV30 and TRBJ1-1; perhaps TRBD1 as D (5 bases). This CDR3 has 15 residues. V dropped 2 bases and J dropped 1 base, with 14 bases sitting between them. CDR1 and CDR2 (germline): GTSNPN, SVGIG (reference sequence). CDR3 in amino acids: CAWSPRGRGNTEAFF. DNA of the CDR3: TGTGCCTGGAGTCCCCGGGGGAGGGGGAACACTGAAGCTTTCTTT.

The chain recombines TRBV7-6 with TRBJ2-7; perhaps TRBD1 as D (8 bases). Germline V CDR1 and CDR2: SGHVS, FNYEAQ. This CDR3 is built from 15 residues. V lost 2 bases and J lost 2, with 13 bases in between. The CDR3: CASSLKQGGTYEQYF. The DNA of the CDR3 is TGTGCCAGCAGCTTAAAACAGGGGGGGACCTACGAGCAGTACTTC.

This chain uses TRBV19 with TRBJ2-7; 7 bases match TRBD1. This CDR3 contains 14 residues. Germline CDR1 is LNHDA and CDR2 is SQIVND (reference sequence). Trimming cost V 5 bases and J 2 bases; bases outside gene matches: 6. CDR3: CASSLRDRTYEQYF. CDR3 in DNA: TGTGCCAGTAGTCTCCGGGACAGAACCTACGAGCAGTACTTC.

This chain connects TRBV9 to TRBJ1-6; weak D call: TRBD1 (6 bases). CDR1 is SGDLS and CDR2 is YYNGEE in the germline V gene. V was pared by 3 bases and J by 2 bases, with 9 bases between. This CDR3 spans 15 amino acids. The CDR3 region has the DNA TGTGCCAGCAGCGAGAGGGGGACCTATAATTCACCCCTCCACTTT. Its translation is CASSERGTYNSPLHF.

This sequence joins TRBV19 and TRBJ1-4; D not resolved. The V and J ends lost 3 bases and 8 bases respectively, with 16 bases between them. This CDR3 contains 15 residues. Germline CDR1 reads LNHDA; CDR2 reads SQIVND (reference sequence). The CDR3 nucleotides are TGTGCCAGTAGTATCGTGATGGGGTTTGGAGAAAAACTGTTTTTT. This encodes CASSIVMGFGEKLFF.

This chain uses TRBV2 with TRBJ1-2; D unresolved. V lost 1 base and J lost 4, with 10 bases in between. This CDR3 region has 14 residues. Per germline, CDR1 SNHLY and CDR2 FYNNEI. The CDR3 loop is CASSEEGLSYGYTF. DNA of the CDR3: TGTGCCAGCAGTGAAGAGGGTTTGAGCTATGGCTACACCTTC.

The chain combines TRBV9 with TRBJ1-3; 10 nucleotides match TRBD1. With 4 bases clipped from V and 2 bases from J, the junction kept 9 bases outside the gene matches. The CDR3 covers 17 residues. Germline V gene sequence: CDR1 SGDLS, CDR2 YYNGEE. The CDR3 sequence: CASSRRMGTGAGNTIYF. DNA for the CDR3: TGTGCCAGCAGCCGCCGAATGGGGACAGGGGCTGGAAACACCATATATTTT.

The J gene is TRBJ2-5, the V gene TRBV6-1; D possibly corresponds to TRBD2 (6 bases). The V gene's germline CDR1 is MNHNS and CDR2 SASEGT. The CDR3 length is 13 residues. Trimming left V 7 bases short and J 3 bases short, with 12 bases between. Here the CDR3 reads CASNRDFEETQYF. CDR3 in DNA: TGTGCCAGCAACCGGGACTTTGAAGAGACCCAGTACTTC.

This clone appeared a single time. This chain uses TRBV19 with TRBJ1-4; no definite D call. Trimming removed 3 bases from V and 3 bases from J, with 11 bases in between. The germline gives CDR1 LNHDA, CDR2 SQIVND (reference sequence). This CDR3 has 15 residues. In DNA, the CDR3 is TGTGCCAGTAGTATTCCGGGGATGGCTAATGAAAAACTGTTTTTT. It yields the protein CASSIPGMANEKLFF.

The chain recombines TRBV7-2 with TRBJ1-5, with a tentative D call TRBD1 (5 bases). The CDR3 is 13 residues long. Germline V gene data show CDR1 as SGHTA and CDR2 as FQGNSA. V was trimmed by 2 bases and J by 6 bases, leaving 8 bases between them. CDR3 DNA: TGTGCCAGCAGCTTACAGGGCCCTCAGCCCCAGCATTTT. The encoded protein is CASSLQGPQPQHF.

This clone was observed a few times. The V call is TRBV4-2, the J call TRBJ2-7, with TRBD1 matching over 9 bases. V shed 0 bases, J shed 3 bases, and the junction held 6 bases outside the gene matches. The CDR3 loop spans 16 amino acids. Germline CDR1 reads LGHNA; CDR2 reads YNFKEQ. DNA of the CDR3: TGTGCCAGCAGCCAAGAGGGAGCGGGACAGGGCTACGAGCAGTACTTC. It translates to CASSQEGAGQGYEQYF.

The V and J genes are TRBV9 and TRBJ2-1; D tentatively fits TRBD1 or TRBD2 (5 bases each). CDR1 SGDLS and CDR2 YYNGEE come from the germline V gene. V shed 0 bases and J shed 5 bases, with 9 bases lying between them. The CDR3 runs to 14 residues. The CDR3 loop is CASSVAGQNNEQFF. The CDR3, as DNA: TGTGCCAGCAGCGTAGCGGGGCAAAACAATGAGCAGTTCTTC.

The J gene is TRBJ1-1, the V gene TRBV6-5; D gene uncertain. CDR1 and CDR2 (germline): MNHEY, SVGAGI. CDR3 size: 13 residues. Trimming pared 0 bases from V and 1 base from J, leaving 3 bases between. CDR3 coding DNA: TGTGCCAGCAGTTACTCGGCGAACACTGAAGCTTTCTTT. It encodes CASSYSANTEAFF.